The 4 T cell receptor beta chains in this list originate from one sample, sequenced in a study of T cells in Graves' hyperthyroidism and ophthalmopathy. TCR beta CDR3 regions were amplified from RNA transcripts. TCR CDR3 regions were first amplified by RT-PCR with HTBI primers. TCRdb re-called the multiplex PCR reads through MiXCR, storing one row per CDR3 protein. The table records hundreds of thousands of distinct CDR3 sequences, approximately 14% of them present only once. Sequencing input: blood. These receptors originate from a woman aged 30 to 39 with Graves' hyperthyroidism.

This clonotype was detected a few times. The chain combines TRBV7-9 with TRBJ2-1; a possible D gene is TRBD2 (10 bases). Germline CDR1 and CDR2: SEHNR and FQNEAQ (reference sequence). Trimming cost V 3 bases and J 5 bases, with 32 bases left between them. The CDR3 runs to 21 residues. CDR3 protein: CASSFRDRVAAGGPFNNEQFF. The DNA of the CDR3 is TGTGCCAGCAGCTTCCGGGACAGGGTAGCAGCGGGAGGGCCTTTTAACAATGAGCAGTTCTTC.

This clonotype has a count of ten or more. V usage is TRBV29-1 and J usage is TRBJ2-1; D remains unclear. Trimming shortened V by 7 bases and J by 2 bases, and 15 bases separated the two germline ends. This CDR3 spans 14 amino acids. Germline V gene data show CDR1 as SQVTM and CDR2 as ANQGSEA. The CDR3 DNA sequence: TGCAGCGCTGAGGCTCAGGAGACCTACAATGAGCAGTTCTTC. This codes for CSAEAQETYNEQFF.

This clonotype was detected a few times. J is TRBJ2-5 and V is TRBV4-3; TRBD2 matches 7 bases. Losses at the gene ends were 1 base for V and 5 bases for J; bases not matched to a gene: 7. The germline CDR1 and CDR2 sequences are LGHNA and YSLEER. CDR3 length: 15 residues. Here the CDR3 reads CASSQVGLADETQYF. CDR3 bases: TGCGCCAGCAGCCAAGTGGGTCTAGCGGATGAGACCCAGTACTTC.

Many counts were recorded for this clonotype. The V gene is TRBV2, the J gene TRBJ2-7; D may correspond to TRBD1 or TRBD2 (5 bases each). The CDR3 contains 13 residues. Per the germline V gene, CDR1 is SNHLY and CDR2 is FYNNEI. Trimming took 6 bases from V and 3 from J, leaving 12 bases between them. The CDR3 DNA is TGTGCCAGCAGGGAGGACACTATCTACGAGCAGTACTTC. Its translation: CASREDTIYEQYF.